These 30 T cell receptor beta chains originate from one sample sequenced in a study of T-cell reconstitution after alpha-beta-depleted transplantation in children. Preparation of the TCRbeta library was carried out with unique molecular identifiers. TCRdb processed the PCR reads anew with MiXCR; each CDR3 protein has one entry. This sample has about 200,000 distinct CDR3 sequences, with approximately 6.9% found just once. Here the sequenced sample was PBMCs, taken before TCRalphabeta/CD19-depleted stem cell transplant. The source is a boy between 2 and 10 years old with acute lymphoblastic leukemia, due to receive a stem cell transplant.

The chain couples TRBV5-1 to TRBJ2-7; D unclear. The CDR3 is 15 residues long. Germline V gene lookup returns CDR1 SGHRS and CDR2 YFSETQ. V lost 0 bases to trimming and J lost 3 bases, with 13 bases between them. The CDR3 DNA reads as TGCGCCAGCAGCTTGGGGCAGCTTTCCTACTACGAGCAGTACTTC. Translated: CASSLGQLSYYEQYF. Combining the CDR3 with reference TRBV5-1 and TRBJ2-7 gives the whole variable domain KAGVTQTPRYLIKTRGQQVTLSCSPISGHRSVSWYQQTPGQGLQFLFEYFSETQRNKGNFPGRFSGRQFSNSRSEMNVSTLELGDSALYLCASSLGQLSYYEQYFGPGTRLTVT.

This clonotype was picked up many times. V gene TRBV18 combines with J gene TRBJ2-3; D possibly matches TRBD1 or TRBD2 (5 bases each). The CDR3 loop spans 16 amino acids. Germline assignment: CDR1 KGHSH and CDR2 LQKENI. V lost 5 bases and J lost 3, with 18 bases in between. The CDR3 protein is CASSLTTGTKTDTQYF. The DNA for the CDR3 is TGTGCCAGCTCATTGACTACCGGGACGAAAACAGATACGCAGTATTTT.

This clonotype appeared many times. This sequence joins TRBV3-1 and TRBJ2-2; no clear D gene. Between the trimmed V and J ends, which lost 1 base and 5 bases, there was a span of 8 bases. The CDR3 loop spans 14 amino acids. Germline V CDR1 and CDR2: LGHDT, YNNKEL (reference sequence). Here the CDR3 DNA reads TGTGCCAGCAGCCAAGTGGGAAGGACCGGGGAGCTGTTTTTT. Its protein product is CASSQVGRTGELFF.

In this sample, this clonotype turned up many times. This chain connects TRBV28 to TRBJ2-5; D is uncertain. The CDR3 contains 12 residues. V was pared by 2 bases and J by 4 bases, with 5 bases between. Germline V gene sequence: CDR1 MDHEN, CDR2 SYDVKM. CDR3 in DNA: TGTGCCAGCAGTTTACTCCCAGAGACCCAGTACTTC. Protein product: CASSLLPETQYF.

This clonotype was observed many times. This chain joins TRBV20-1 and TRBJ2-1; weak D call: TRBD2 (6 bases). This CDR3 is built from 14 residues. Germline V gene data show CDR1 as DFQATT and CDR2 as SNEGSKA (reference sequence). The V gene lost 5 bases and the J gene lost 5 bases, with 16 bases spanning the gap. The CDR3 sequence: CSAPKAGQNNEQFF. CDR3 sequence (DNA): TGCAGTGCTCCAAAGGCGGGGCAAAACAATGAGCAGTTCTTC.

This clonotype was seen at least ten times. This chain connects TRBV28 to TRBJ2-7; D gene ambiguous. This CDR3 has 12 residues. V was trimmed by 6 bases and J by 2 bases, leaving 8 bases between them. CDR1 MDHEN and CDR2 SYDVKM come from the germline V gene. DNA of the CDR3: TGTGCCAGCAGCCCCGCCCCCTACGAGCAGTACTTC. Translation: CASSPAPYEQYF.

V is TRBV28 and J is TRBJ2-4; TRBD2 agrees at 7 bases. The V gene's germline CDR1 is MDHEN and CDR2 SYDVKM. The J segment lost 1 base and the V segment lost 6 bases, leaving 9 bases of the junction unmatched. This CDR3 contains 16 residues. The CDR3 nucleotides read TGTGCCAGCAGCCTAGTGGGAGGGAGGGCCAAAAACATTCAGTACTTC. This translates into CASSLVGGRAKNIQYF.

This clonotype has a count of ten or more. The CDR3 sequence: CASSPMFLDRGQFF. CDR3 nucleotide sequence: TGTGCCAGCAGCCCCATGTTCTTGGACAGGGGGCAGTTCTTC. The chain combines TRBV12-3 or TRBV12-4 with TRBJ2-1; 9 nucleotides agree with TRBD1. This CDR3 is built from 14 residues. The junction had 12 bases not matched to a gene; V was cut back by 6 bases and J by 12 bases.

This clonotype was recorded a few times. This chain uses TRBV28 with TRBJ2-4, with 7 bases fitting TRBD2. The V gene end was trimmed by 3 bases and the J gene end by 1 base; junction bases not matched to a gene: 12. Germline V CDR1 and CDR2: MDHEN, SYDVKM. This CDR3 is built from 18 residues. The CDR3 loop is CASSFADGSSGAKNIQYF. CDR3 bases: TGTGCCAGCAGTTTTGCCGATGGGTCTAGCGGCGCCAAAAACATTCAGTACTTC.

In this sample, this clonotype turned up many times. The CDR3 protein is CASSRLDAGAFF. CDR3 bases: TGTGCCAGCAGTCGCCTCGACGCCGGAGCTTTCTTT. This rearrangement joins TRBV28 to TRBJ1-1; D remains unclear. The V end lost 5 bases, the J end lost 10 bases, and 14 bases lay between the germline ends. CDR1 and CDR2 (germline): MDHEN, SYDVKM. This CDR3 has 12 amino acids.

The rearrangement links TRBV7-2 to TRBJ2-5; D gene ambiguous. The CDR3 is made up of 13 amino acids. CDR1 SGHTA and CDR2 FQGNSA come from the germline V gene. Trimming shortened V by 3 bases and J by 5 bases, and 10 bases separated the two germline ends. The CDR3 coding sequence is TGTGCCAGCAGCTTTAACCGAGAGGAGACCCAGTACTTC. It translates to CASSFNREETQYF.

This clonotype was seen many times. The gene calls are TRBV29-1 and TRBJ1-1; D remains ambiguous. V was trimmed by 7 bases and J by 5 bases, leaving 14 bases between them. Per the germline V gene, CDR1 is SQVTM and CDR2 is ANQGSEA. The CDR3 sequence is 12 residues long. The CDR3 bases are TGCAGCGCCCAGCCGGGCGGAACTGAAGCTTTCTTT. It yields the protein CSAQPGGTEAFF.

This chain uses TRBV6-2 or TRBV6-3 with TRBJ2-7, with D possibly called TRBD1 or TRBD2 (5 bases each). From germline, CDR1 is MNHEY and CDR2 SVGEGT. The CDR3 spans 16 residues. Trimming shortened V by 6 bases and J by 2 bases, and 20 bases separated the two germline ends. CDR3 sequence reads: CASRPRPGPTAYEQYF. CDR3 nucleotides: TGTGCCAGCAGACCCCGTCCGGGGCCTACGGCCTACGAGCAGTACTTC.

This clonotype has a count of ten or more. The chain employs TRBV7-8 and TRBJ2-2; 8 nucleotides align to TRBD2. The length of the CDR3 is 13 residues. The germline gives CDR1 SGHVS, CDR2 FQNEAQ. V was clipped by 5 bases and J by 8 bases; unmatched bases: 4. CDR3 amino acids: CASSRGGRGELFF. For the CDR3, the DNA is TGTGCCAGCAGCCGGGGGGGCCGGGGGGAGCTGTTTTTT.

This clonotype was counted many times. V and J are TRBV7-8 and TRBJ2-3, with 8 bases that match TRBD1. This CDR3 region has 16 residues. From germline, CDR1 is SGHVS and CDR2 FQNEAQ. Trimming at V came to 5 bases and at J to 4 bases, leaving 11 bases not matched to a gene. The CDR3 sequence is CASSLFGTGGSDTQYF. DNA for the CDR3: TGTGCCAGCAGCCTATTTGGGACAGGCGGATCAGATACGCAGTATTTT.

This clonotype was found many times. V gene TRBV6-5 combines with J gene TRBJ2-3, with D uncertain. The V and J ends lost 5 bases and 5 bases respectively, with 8 bases between them. Per the germline V gene, CDR1 is MNHEY and CDR2 is SVGAGI. The CDR3 sequence is 12 residues long. CDR3 bases: TGTGCCAGCAGTCCCAATGGAGATACGCAGTATTTT. This sequence encodes CASSPNGDTQYF.

In this sample, this clonotype turned up a few times. The V and J genes are TRBV6-5 and TRBJ1-5; D is perhaps TRBD1 (5 bases). V was trimmed by 8 bases and J by 4 bases, leaving 12 bases between them. This CDR3 contains 13 residues. CDR1 and CDR2 from the germline V gene are MNHEY and SVGAGI. The CDR3, as DNA: TGTGCCAGCGCCAGGGTTGGGAATCAGCCCCAGCATTTT. Its protein is CASARVGNQPQHF.

This clonotype was recorded a few times. This chain joins TRBV28 and TRBJ2-3; the D is unclear. Looked up from germline, CDR1 is MDHEN and CDR2 is SYDVKM. This CDR3 is 14 amino acids long. V lost 5 bases, J lost 0 bases, and 9 bases lay in between. CDR3 amino acids: CASSTRPSTDTQYF. The DNA of the CDR3 is TGTGCCAGCAGTACACGCCCTAGCACAGATACGCAGTATTTT.

This clonotype appeared many times. This chain connects TRBV7-9 to TRBJ2-1; weak D call: TRBD1 (5 bases). From germline, CDR1 is SEHNR and CDR2 FQNEAQ (reference sequence). The CDR3 contains 15 residues. The germline V and J ends were trimmed by 0 bases and 8 bases, with 14 bases remaining between them. The CDR3, as DNA: TGTGCCAGCAGCTTAGCGCGGTGGGGCGTCGATGAGCAGTTCTTC. Protein product: CASSLARWGVDEQFF.

The sample holds many counts of this clonotype. This rearrangement joins TRBV6-1 to TRBJ2-7; 12 bases line up with TRBD2. V lost 7 bases to trimming and J lost 5 bases; unmatched junction nucleotides: 9. Per the germline V gene, CDR1 is MNHNS and CDR2 is SASEGT. The CDR3 sequence is 15 residues long. As DNA, the CDR3 is TGTGCCAGCACCACGGGTACTAGCGGGAGGAACGAGCAGTACTTC. Translating gives CASTTGTSGRNEQYF.

This chain links TRBV20-1 with TRBJ1-5; TRBD1 matches 7 bases. J gave up 9 bases and V 1 base, and 9 bases lay outside the gene matches. Germline loops: CDR1 DFQATT, CDR2 SNEGSKA (reference sequence). The CDR3 loop spans 14 amino acids. The CDR3 reads CSARGLGQSTPQHF. The CDR3 DNA reads TGCAGTGCTAGAGGTTTGGGACAGTCCACGCCCCAGCATTTT.

This clonotype came up many times. The J gene is TRBJ2-5, the V gene TRBV4-3, with D perhaps TRBD1 or TRBD2 (5 bases each). CDR1 is LGHNA and CDR2 is YSLEER in the germline V gene. Deletions cut 0 bases from V and 5 bases from J, with 10 bases between. This CDR3 spans 14 amino acids. The CDR3 coding sequence is TGCGCCAGCAGCCAAGAGGGCAGGGACGAGACCCAGTACTTC. Translating gives CASSQEGRDETQYF.

V is TRBV30 and J is TRBJ1-1; D is perhaps TRBD1 (6 bases). V shed 3 bases and J shed 5 bases, with 13 bases lying between them. Germline V gene lookup returns CDR1 GTSNPN and CDR2 SVGIG (reference sequence). The length of the CDR3 is 13 residues. For the CDR3, the DNA is TGTGCCTGGAGCCCCCGGGGGGCTACTGAAGCTTTCTTT. It specifies CAWSPRGATEAFF.

This clonotype occurred a few times. The chain employs TRBV6-5 and TRBJ2-7, with D tentatively TRBD2 (6 bases). This CDR3 region has 16 residues. The germline V gene encodes CDR1 MNHEY and CDR2 SVGAGI. The V end was cut by 2 bases, the J end by 3 bases, with 17 bases between. CDR3 amino acids: CASSYLLASKNYEQYF. The CDR3 DNA reads TGTGCCAGCAGTTACCTTCTAGCGTCGAAAAACTACGAGCAGTACTTC.

This clonotype was observed a few times. The rearrangement uses TRBV7-9 and TRBJ2-7; a possible D gene is TRBD2 (6 bases). Germline CDR1 and CDR2: SEHNR and FQNEAQ (reference sequence). V dropped 4 bases and J dropped 2 bases, with 9 bases sitting between them. The CDR3 is 13 amino acids. This CDR3 reads CASSSGEAYEQYF. The CDR3 DNA reads as TGTGCCAGCAGCTCGGGGGAAGCCTACGAGCAGTACTTC.

This clonotype has more than one count but fewer than ten. The chain links TRBV5-1 to TRBJ2-1; D is ambiguous. Looked up from germline, CDR1 is SGHRS and CDR2 is YFSETQ. Between the trimmed V and J ends, which lost 0 bases and 0 bases, there was a span of 16 bases. This CDR3 comprises 18 residues. DNA of the CDR3: TGCGCCAGCAGCTTGGTATTCTGGTGGAAGAGCTCCTACAATGAGCAGTTCTTC. Translation gives CASSLVFWWKSSYNEQFF.

This clonotype was counted ten times or more. The rearrangement joins TRBV5-1 to TRBJ1-2; D not certain. Germline loops: CDR1 SGHRS, CDR2 YFSETQ. CDR3 size: 12 residues. V lost 5 bases, J lost 5 bases, and 10 bases lay in between. CDR3: CASRSESYGYTF. The CDR3 nucleotides are TGCGCCAGCAGGTCGGAATCTTATGGCTACACCTTC.

This clonotype has at least ten counts. This rearrangement joins TRBV5-1 to TRBJ2-5; 13 positions agree with TRBD2. There are 16 residues in the CDR3. V dropped 0 bases and J dropped 2; count of bases not matched to a gene: 1. Per the germline V gene, CDR1 is SGHRS and CDR2 is YFSETQ. The DNA for the CDR3 is TGCGCCAGCAGCTTGGTACTAGCGGGAGGGCAAGAGACCCAGTACTTC. This codes for CASSLVLAGGQETQYF.

The genes are TRBV28 and TRBJ2-3; 9 bases match TRBD2. The CDR3 sequence is 16 residues long. The junction had 6 bases not matched to a gene; V was cut back by 2 bases and J by 3 bases. Germline loops: CDR1 MDHEN, CDR2 SYDVKM. The chain's CDR3 is CASSLRRGGRTDTQYF. CDR3 coding DNA: TGTGCCAGCAGTTTACGGCGGGGGGGCCGGACAGATACGCAGTATTTT.

A word on this clonotype: A much bigger clone sits one base away, suggesting this may be a read error. The chain joins TRBV7-9 to TRBJ2-1; 7 bases are a match to TRBD2. The CDR3 spans 14 residues. In germline, CDR1 is SEHNR, CDR2 FQNEAQ (reference sequence). The CDR3 nucleotides are TGTGCCAGCAGCTTAGGGCGGGGGAGTTCTGAGAAGTTCTTC. Translating it yields CASSLGRGSSEKFF.